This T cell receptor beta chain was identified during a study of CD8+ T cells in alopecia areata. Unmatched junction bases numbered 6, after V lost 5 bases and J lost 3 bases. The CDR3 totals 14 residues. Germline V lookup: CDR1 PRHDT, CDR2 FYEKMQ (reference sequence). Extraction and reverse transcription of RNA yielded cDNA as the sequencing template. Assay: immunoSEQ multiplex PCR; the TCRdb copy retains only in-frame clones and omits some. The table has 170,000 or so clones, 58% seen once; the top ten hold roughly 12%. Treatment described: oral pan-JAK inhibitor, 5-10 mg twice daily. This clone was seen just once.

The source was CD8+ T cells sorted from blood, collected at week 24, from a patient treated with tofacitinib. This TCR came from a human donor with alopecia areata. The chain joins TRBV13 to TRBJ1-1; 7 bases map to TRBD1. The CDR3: CASSRQGGYTEAFF. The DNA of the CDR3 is TGTGCCAGCAGCAGACAGGGCGGTTACACTGAAGCTTTCTTT.